This passage covers 8 T cell receptor beta chains from one sample sequenced in a study of regulatory T cells in long-lasting Graves disease (dated by TCRdb to about 2021). Receptor amplification or capture employed multiplex PCR. Sequencing was carried out with an Illumina HiSeq 4000. To build TCR beta libraries, CDR3 regions were amplified by Arm-PCR using iRepertoire HTBI primers. TCRdb ran its own pipeline on the public reads, namely fastp trimming at Q25 and MiXCR clone calling, and kept in-frame beta chains. A single entry per CDR3 protein holds the most common genes and DNA from its merged rows. This sample has 350,000 to 450,000 distinct CDR3 sequences in its table, and less than 25% of those were observed once. The ten largest clonotypes hold around 21% of the sample. This sample's time point label indicates: persistent/refractory GD, antithyroid drugs over 5 years with positive TRAb. RNA was extracted from PBMCs in TRIzol for both TCR sequencing and RNA sequencing.

The material was peripheral blood mononuclear cells (PBMCs), obtained when the disease was refractory, from a patient treated with antithyroid drugs. These receptor sequences come from a female donor with Graves disease.

Regarding this clonotype: The junction departs from germline at one end; a sequencing error may be responsible. The chain employs TRBV5-4 and TRBJ1-5, with D maybe TRBD1 (6 bases). The CDR3 spans 14 residues. Germline CDR1 is SGHNT and CDR2 is YYREEE (reference sequence). This chain's CDR3 is CATAAGGVNHPQHF. The CDR3, as DNA: TGTGCCACCGCTGCCGGGGGCGTCAATCACCCCCAGCATTTT.

A remark on this clonotype: This could be a read error, since a much larger clone is one nucleotide away. The chain uses TRBV11-1 and TRBJ1-2; 7 nucleotides agree with TRBD1. The V and J ends lost 5 bases and 4 bases, in that order; junction bases with no gene match: 10. Germline V lookup: CDR1 SGHAT, CDR2 FQDESV (reference sequence). This CDR3 contains 15 residues. The CDR3 spells CASSLPGQSLYGYTF. DNA for the CDR3: TGTGCCAGCAGCCTACCGGGACAGAGCCTCTATGGCTACACCTTC.

This clonotype was counted many times. The chain links TRBV7-2 to TRBJ1-5, with D maybe TRBD1 (5 bases). Looked up from germline, CDR1 is SGHTA and CDR2 is FQGNSA. With 1 base removed from V and 0 bases from J, the gap between germline ends came to 7 bases. This CDR3 has 15 residues. Written as DNA, the CDR3 is TGTGCCAGCAGCTTAGGAGGGGATAGCAATCAGCCCCAGCATTTT. It specifies CASSLGGDSNQPQHF.

This clonotype was detected ten times or more. Here the CDR3 reads CASSLYGEGLGEQYF. CDR3 sequence (DNA): TGTGCCAGCAGTTTATACGGAGAGGGTCTGGGCGAGCAGTACTTC. This sequence joins TRBV28 and TRBJ2-7, with D possibly being TRBD2 (5 bases). The length of the CDR3 is 15 residues. CDR1 MDHEN and CDR2 SYDVKM come from the germline V gene. V was pared by 1 base and J by 6 bases, with 16 bases between.

This clonotype was seen at least ten times. The V call is TRBV29-1, the J call TRBJ1-1, with no clear D. Germline V gene lookup returns CDR1 SQVTM and CDR2 ANQGSEA. This CDR3 has 15 residues. V was cut by 2 bases and J by 1 base, with 14 bases left in between. CDR3 residues: CSVETPIPKNTEAFF. The CDR3 DNA reads TGCAGCGTTGAAACCCCAATACCTAAGAACACTGAAGCTTTCTTT.

This clonotype was picked up many times. V and J are TRBV2 and TRBJ1-1; TRBD1 agrees at 9 bases. The J segment lost 4 bases and the V segment lost 6 bases, leaving 3 bases of the junction unmatched. The CDR3 runs 13 residues. Germline V CDR1 and CDR2: SNHLY, FYNNEI. The CDR3 protein is CASRGQGSTEAFF. In DNA form, the CDR3 reads TGTGCCAGCAGAGGACAGGGGAGCACTGAAGCTTTCTTT. Full variable domain (missing parts from reference TRBV2 and TRBJ1-1): EPEVTQTPSHQVTQMGQEVILRCVPISNHLYFYWYRQILGQKVEFLVSFYNNEISEKSEIFDDQFSVERPDGSNFTLKIRSTKLEDSAMYFCASRGQGSTEAFFGQGTRLTVV.

This clonotype was seen repeatedly, ten times or more. V gene TRBV20-1 combines with J gene TRBJ2-7, with D perhaps matching TRBD2 (6 bases). CDR1 is DFQATT and CDR2 is SNEGSKA in the germline V gene (reference sequence). V lost 2 bases to trimming and J lost 5 bases, with 16 bases between them. This CDR3 is built from 14 residues. The DNA of the CDR3 is TGCAGTGCTAGAACTCGGGGGAGTGGCGACGAGCAGTACTTC. Its protein product is CSARTRGSGDEQYF.

This rearrangement joins TRBV13 to TRBJ2-7; D is unclear. Germline loops: CDR1 PRHDT, CDR2 FYEKMQ (reference sequence). The CDR3 contains 14 residues. V lost 3 bases and J lost 2, with 11 bases in between. This CDR3 is CASSFFSTAYEQYF. The DNA of the CDR3 is TGTGCCAGCAGCTTTTTTAGCACCGCCTACGAGCAGTACTTC.